This paragraph covers one T cell receptor (beta chain) sequence. This specimen belongs to a study of identical twins' blood T cells. Germline assignment: CDR1 SSHAT and CDR2 FNYEAQ (reference sequence). Trimming took 0 bases from V and 5 from J, leaving 7 bases between them. This CDR3 comprises 13 residues. Donors were six healthy women in three monozygous twin pairs. All three twin pairs grew up together with likely shared infections and vaccines. Both ends of each TCR cDNA library bore sample-specific barcodes. TCRdb ran MiXCR on the 5' RACE reads and lists one entry per CDR3 protein. The sample has 300,000 to 450,000 distinct CDR3 sequences; approximately 30% are singletons.

The clonotype originates from a woman aged 18 to 55 in good health. V is TRBV7-7 and J is TRBJ1-1; D is undetermined. The specimen sequenced was PBMCs. As DNA, the CDR3 is TGTGCCAGCAGCTTAGCCCCAAGAACTGAAGCTTTCTTT. This sequence encodes CASSLAPRTEAFF.